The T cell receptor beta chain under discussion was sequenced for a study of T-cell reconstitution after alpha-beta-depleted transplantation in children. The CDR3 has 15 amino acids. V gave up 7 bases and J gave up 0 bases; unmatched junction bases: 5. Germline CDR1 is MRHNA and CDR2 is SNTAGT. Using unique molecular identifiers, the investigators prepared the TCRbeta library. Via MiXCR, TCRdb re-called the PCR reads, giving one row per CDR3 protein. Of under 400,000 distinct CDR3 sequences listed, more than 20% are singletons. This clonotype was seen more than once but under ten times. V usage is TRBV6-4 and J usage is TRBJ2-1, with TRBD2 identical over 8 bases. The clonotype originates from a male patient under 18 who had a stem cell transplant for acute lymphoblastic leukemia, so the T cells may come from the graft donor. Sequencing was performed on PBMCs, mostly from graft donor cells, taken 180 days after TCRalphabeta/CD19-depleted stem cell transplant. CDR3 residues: CASTESGSSYNEQFF. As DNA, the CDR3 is TGTGCCAGCACTGAAAGCGGGAGCTCCTACAATGAGCAGTTCTTC.